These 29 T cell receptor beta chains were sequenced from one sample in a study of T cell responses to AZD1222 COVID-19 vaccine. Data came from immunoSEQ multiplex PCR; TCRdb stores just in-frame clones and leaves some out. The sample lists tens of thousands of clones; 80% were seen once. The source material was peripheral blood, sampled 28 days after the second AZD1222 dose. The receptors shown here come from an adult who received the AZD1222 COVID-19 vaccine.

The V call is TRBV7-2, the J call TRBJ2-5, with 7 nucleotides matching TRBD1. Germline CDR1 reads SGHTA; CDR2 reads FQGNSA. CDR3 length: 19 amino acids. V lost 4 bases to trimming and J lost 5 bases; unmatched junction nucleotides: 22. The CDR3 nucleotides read TGTGCCAGCAGCTCCCAGGGGGTCCTTGGTGACAGGGCAAGTGAGACCCAGTACTTC. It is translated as CASSSQGVLGDRASETQYF.

This CDR3 is CASSYGGQGAFEQYF. The CDR3 DNA reads TGTGCCAGCAGCTACGGGGGACAGGGGGCGTTCGAGCAGTACTTC. V is TRBV3-1 (or the pseudogene TRBV3-2) and J is TRBJ2-7; 12 nucleotides agree with TRBD1. V trimming: 5 bases; J trimming: 6 bases; junction bases outside the gene matches: 8. This CDR3 contains 15 residues. Germline CDR1 is LGHDT and CDR2 is YNNKEL (reference sequence).

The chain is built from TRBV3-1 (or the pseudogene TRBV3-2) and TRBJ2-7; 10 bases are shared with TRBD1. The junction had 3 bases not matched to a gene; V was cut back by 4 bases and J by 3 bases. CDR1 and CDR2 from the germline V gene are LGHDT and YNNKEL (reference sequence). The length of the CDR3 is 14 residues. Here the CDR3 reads CASSRTGGFYEQYF. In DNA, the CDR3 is TGTGCCAGCAGCCGGACAGGGGGTTTCTACGAGCAGTACTTC.

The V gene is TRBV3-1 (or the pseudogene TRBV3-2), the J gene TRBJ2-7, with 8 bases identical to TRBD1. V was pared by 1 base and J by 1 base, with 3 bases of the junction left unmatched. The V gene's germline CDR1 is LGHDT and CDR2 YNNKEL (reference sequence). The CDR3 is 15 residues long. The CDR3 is CASSQADRGSYEQYF. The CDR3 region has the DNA TGTGCCAGCAGCCAAGCCGACAGGGGATCCTACGAGCAGTACTTC.

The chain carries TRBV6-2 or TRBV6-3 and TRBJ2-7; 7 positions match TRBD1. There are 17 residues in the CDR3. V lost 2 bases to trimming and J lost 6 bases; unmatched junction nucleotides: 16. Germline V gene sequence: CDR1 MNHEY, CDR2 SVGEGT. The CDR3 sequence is CASSYGRGRTKMAEQYF. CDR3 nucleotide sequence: TGTGCCAGCAGTTACGGTAGGGGGCGGACAAAAATGGCCGAGCAGTACTTC.

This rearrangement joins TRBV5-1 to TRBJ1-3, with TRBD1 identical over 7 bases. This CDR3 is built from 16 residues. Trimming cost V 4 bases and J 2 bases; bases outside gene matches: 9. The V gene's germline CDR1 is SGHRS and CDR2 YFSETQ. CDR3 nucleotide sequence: TGCGCCAGCAGCCTGAATCAACAGGGGACTGGAAACACCATATATTTT. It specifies CASSLNQQGTGNTIYF.

CDR3: CASSLGGQVEGGPYNEQFF. The CDR3, as DNA: TGTGCCAGCAGCTTAGGAGGTCAGGTGGAGGGCGGCCCCTACAATGAGCAGTTCTTC. The chain is built from TRBV7-9 and TRBJ2-1; weak D call: TRBD2 (6 bases). This CDR3 has 19 amino acids. V was pared by 1 base and J by 2 bases, with 21 bases between. The germline CDR1 and CDR2 sequences are SEHNR and FQNEAQ (reference sequence). The full variable domain, rest sourced from reference TRBV7-9 and TRBJ2-1, is DTGVSQNPRHKITKRGQNVTFRCDPISEHNRLYWYRQTLGQGPEFLTYFQNEAQLEKSRLLSDRFSAERPKGSFSTLEIQRTEQGDSAMYLCASSLGGQVEGGPYNEQFFGPGTRLTVL.

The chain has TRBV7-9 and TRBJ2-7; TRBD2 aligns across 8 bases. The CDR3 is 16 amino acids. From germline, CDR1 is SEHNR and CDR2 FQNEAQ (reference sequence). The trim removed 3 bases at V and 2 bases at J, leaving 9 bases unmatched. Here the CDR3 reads CASSFLGLGGTYEQYF. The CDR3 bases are TGTGCCAGCAGCTTTTTGGGACTAGGGGGAACCTACGAGCAGTACTTC.

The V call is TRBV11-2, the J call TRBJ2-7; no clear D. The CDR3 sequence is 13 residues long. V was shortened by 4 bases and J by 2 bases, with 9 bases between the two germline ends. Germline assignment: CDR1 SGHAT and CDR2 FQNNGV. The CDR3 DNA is TGTGCCAGCAGCTCGACACGTACCTACGAGCAGTACTTC. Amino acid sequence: CASSSTRTYEQYF. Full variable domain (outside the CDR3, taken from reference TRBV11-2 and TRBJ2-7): EAGVAQSPRYKIIEKRQSVAFWCNPISGHATLYWYQQILGQGPKLLIQFQNNGVVDDSQLPKDRFSAERLKGVDSTLKIQPAKLEDSAVYLCASSSTRTYEQYFGPGTRLTVT.

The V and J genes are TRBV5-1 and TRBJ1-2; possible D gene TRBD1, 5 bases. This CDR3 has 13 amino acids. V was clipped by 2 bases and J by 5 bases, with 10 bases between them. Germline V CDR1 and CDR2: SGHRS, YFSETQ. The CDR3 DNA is TGCGCCAGCAGCTTCGGGGCAGCGTATGGCTACACCTTC. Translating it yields CASSFGAAYGYTF.

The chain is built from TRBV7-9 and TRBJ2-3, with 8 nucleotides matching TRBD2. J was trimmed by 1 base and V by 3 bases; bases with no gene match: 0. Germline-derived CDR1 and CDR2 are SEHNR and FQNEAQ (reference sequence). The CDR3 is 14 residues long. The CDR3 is CASSFSGGTDTQYF. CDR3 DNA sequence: TGTGCCAGCAGCTTTAGCGGGGGCACAGATACGCAGTATTTT.

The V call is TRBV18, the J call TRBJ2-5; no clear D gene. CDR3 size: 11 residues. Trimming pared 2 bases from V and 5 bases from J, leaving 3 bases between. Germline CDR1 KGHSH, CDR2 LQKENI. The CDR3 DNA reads TGTGCCAGCTCACCAATGGAGACCCAGTACTTC. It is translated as CASSPMETQYF.

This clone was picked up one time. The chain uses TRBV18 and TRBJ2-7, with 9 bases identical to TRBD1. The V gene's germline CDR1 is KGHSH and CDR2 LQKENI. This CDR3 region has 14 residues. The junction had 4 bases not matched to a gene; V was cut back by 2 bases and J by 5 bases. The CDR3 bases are TGTGCCAGCTCACCAGGGACAGGGATGAACGAGCAGTACTTC. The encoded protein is CASSPGTGMNEQYF.

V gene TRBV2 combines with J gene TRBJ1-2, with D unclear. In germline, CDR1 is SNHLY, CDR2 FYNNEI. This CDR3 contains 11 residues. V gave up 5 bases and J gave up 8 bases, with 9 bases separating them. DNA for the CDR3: TGTGCCAGCAGTCTGACCGAAGGCTACACCTTC. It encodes CASSLTEGYTF.

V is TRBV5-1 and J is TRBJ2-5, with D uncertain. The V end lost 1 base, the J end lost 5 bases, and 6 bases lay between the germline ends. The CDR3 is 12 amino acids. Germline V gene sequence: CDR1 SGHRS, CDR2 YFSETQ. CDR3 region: CASSLSLETQYF. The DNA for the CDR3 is TGCGCCAGCAGCTTGAGTTTGGAGACCCAGTACTTC.

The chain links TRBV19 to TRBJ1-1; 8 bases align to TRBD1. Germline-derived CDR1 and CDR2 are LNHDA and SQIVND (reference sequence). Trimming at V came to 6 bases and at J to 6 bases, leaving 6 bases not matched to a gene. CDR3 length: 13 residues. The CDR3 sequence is CASRVTGGAEAFF. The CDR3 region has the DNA TGTGCCAGTAGGGTTACAGGGGGTGCTGAAGCTTTCTTT.

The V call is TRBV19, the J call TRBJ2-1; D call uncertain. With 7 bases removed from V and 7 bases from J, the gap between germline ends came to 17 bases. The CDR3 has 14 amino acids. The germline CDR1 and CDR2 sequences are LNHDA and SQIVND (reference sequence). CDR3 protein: CASKSLTRVNEQFF. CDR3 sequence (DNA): TGTGCCAGTAAATCCCTTACGCGAGTTAATGAGCAGTTCTTC.

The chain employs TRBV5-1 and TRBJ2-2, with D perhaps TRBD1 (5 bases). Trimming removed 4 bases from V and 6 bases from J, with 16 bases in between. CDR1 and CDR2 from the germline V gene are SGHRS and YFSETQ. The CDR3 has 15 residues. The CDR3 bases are TGCGCCAGCAGCCAGGGATCGTCCAACCCCGGGGAGCTGTTTTTT. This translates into CASSQGSSNPGELFF.

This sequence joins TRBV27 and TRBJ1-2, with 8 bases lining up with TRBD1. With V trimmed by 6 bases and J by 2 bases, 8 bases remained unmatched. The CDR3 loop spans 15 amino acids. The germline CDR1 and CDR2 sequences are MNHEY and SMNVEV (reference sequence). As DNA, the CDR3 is TGTGCCAGCAGCAAATGGACAGGGATAAACTATGGCTACACCTTC. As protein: CASSKWTGINYGYTF.

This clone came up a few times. The DNA of the CDR3 is TGTGCCAGCAGCAACGGACTAGCGGGGGGGTCCCCGGAGCAGTTCTTC. It codes for CASSNGLAGGSPEQFF. The chain has TRBV6-2 or TRBV6-3 and TRBJ2-1; 15 bases match TRBD2. Germline trimming cut 6 bases from V and 10 bases from J; bases unmatched to any gene: 10. Germline values: CDR1 MNHEY, CDR2 SVGEGT. The CDR3 consists of 16 residues.

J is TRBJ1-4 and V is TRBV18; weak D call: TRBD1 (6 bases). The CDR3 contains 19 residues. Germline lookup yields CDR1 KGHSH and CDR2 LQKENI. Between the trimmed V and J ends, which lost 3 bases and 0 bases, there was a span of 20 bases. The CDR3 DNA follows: TGTGCCAGCTCACCCGGGACACCCTATAGAAGTACAACTAATGAAAAACTGTTTTTT. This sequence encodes CASSPGTPYRSTTNEKLFF. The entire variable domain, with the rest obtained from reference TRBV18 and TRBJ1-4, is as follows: NAGVMQNPRHLVRRRGQEARLRCSPMKGHSHVYWYRQLPEEGLKFMVYLQKENIIDESGMPKERFSAEFPKEGPSILRIQQVVRGDSAAYFCASSPGTPYRSTTNEKLFFGSGTQLSVL.

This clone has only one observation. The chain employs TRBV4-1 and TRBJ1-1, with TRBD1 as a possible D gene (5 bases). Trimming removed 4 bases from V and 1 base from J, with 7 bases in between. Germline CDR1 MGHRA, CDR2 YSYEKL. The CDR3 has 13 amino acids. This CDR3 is CASSLGGNTEAFF. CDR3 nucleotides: TGCGCCAGCAGCCTCGGGGGGAACACTGAAGCTTTCTTT.

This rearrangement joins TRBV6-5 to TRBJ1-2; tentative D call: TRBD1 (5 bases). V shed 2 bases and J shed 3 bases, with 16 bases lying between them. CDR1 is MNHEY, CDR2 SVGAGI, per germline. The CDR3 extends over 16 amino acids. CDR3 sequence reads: CASSYLPLRGHYGYTF. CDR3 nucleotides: TGTGCCAGCAGTTACCTCCCTTTGCGGGGACACTATGGCTACACCTTC.

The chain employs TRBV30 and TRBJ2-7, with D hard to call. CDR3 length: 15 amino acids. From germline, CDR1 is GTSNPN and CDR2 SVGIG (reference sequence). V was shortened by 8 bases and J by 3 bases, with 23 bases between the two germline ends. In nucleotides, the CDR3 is TGTGCCCTCTCTCGAAAGGGCTTGCAGTACTACGAGCAGTACTTC. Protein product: CALSRKGLQYYEQYF.

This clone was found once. The CDR3 coding sequence is TGTGCCTGGAGTGGGGACTCCGACGGCTATGGCTACACCTTC. This codes for CAWSGDSDGYGYTF. The rearrangement joins TRBV30 to TRBJ1-2, with a tentative D call TRBD1 (5 bases). This CDR3 is 14 amino acids long. V lost 1 base to trimming and J lost 4 bases, with 13 bases between them. Germline lookup yields CDR1 GTSNPN and CDR2 SVGIG (reference sequence). Based on the CDR3 plus reference TRBV30 and TRBJ1-2, the full variable domain is SQTIHQWPATLVQPVGSPLSLECTVEGTSNPNLYWYRQAAGRGLQLLFYSVGIGQISSEVPQNLSASRPQDRQFILSSKKLLLSDSGFYLCAWSGDSDGYGYTFGSGTRLTVV.

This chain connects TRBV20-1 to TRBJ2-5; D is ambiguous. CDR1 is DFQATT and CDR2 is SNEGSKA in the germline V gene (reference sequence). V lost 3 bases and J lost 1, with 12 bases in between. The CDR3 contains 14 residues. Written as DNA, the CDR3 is TGCAGTGCTAGTGGTGAGGTGATCCAAGAGACCCAGTACTTC. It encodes CSASGEVIQETQYF.

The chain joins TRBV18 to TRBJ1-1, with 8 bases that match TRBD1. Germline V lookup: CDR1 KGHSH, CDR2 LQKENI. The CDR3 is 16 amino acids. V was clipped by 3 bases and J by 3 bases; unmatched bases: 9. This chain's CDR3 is CASSPPGGTGDTEAFF. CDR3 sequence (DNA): TGTGCCAGCTCACCGCCAGGGGGCACAGGGGACACTGAAGCTTTCTTT.

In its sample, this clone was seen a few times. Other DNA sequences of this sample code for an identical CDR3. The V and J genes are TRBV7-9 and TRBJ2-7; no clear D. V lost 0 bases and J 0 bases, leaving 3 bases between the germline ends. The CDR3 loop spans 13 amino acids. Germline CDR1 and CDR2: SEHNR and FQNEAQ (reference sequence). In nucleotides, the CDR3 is TGTGCCAGCAGCTTAGCAGTCTCCTACGAGCAGTACTTC. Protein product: CASSLAVSYEQYF.

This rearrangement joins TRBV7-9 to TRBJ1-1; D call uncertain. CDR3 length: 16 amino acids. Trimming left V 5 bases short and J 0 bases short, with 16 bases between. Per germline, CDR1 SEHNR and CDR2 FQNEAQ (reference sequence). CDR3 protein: CASSPLGSTMNTEAFF. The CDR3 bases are TGTGCCAGCAGCCCACTGGGGTCGACTATGAACACTGAAGCTTTCTTT.